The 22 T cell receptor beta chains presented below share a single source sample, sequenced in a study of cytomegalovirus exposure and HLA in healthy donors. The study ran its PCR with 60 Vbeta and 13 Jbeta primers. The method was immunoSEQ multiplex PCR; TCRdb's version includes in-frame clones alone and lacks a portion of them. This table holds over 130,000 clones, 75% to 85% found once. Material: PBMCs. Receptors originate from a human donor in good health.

CDR3 amino acids: CASSQDKGFGYSPLHF. CDR3 nucleotides: TGTGCCAGCAGCCAAGATAAGGGGTTTGGTTATTCACCCCTCCACTTT. This chain joins TRBV14 and TRBJ1-6; D perhaps matches TRBD1 (5 bases). Looked up from germline, CDR1 is SGHDN and CDR2 is FVKESK. Trimming cost V 0 bases and J 8 bases, with 14 bases left between them. The CDR3 runs 16 residues.

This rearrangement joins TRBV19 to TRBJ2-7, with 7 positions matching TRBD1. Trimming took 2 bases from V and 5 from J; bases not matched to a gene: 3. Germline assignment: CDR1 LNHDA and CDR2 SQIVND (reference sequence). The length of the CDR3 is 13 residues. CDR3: CASSINRGDEQYF. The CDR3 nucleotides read TGTGCCAGTAGTATAAACAGGGGTGACGAGCAGTACTTC. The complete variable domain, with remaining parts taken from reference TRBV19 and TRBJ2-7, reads DGGITQSPKYLFRKEGQNVTLSCEQNLNHDAMYWYRQDPGQGLRLIYYSQIVNDFQKGDIAEGYSVSREKKESFPLTVTSAQKNPTAFYLCASSINRGDEQYFGPGTRLTVT.

The chain's CDR3 is CASSHSARRQETQYF. The CDR3 DNA follows: TGTGCCAGCAGTCATTCGGCGCGGCGGCAAGAGACCCAGTACTTC. The chain employs TRBV5-6 and TRBJ2-5, with D hard to call. The CDR3 contains 15 residues. Trimming left V 5 bases short and J 2 bases short, with 16 bases between. The germline CDR1 and CDR2 sequences are SGHDT and YYEEEE.

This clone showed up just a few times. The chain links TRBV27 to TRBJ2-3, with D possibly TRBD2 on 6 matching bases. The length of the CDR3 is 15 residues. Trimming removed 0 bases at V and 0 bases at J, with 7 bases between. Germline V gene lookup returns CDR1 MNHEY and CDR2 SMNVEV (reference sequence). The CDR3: CASSLSAGSTDTQYF. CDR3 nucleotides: TGTGCCAGCAGTTTATCTGCGGGAAGCACAGATACGCAGTATTTT.

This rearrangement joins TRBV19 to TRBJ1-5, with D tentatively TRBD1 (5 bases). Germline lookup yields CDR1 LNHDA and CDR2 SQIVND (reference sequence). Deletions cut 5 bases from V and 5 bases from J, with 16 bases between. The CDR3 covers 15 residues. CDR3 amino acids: CASSGDAWEDQPQHF. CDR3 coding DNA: TGTGCCAGTAGTGGGGACGCATGGGAGGATCAGCCCCAGCATTTT.

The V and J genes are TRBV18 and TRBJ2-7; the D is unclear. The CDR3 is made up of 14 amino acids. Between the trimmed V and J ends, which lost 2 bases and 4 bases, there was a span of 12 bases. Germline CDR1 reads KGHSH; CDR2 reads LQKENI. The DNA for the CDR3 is TGTGCCAGCTCACCAGGCGGTGGCGTGTACGAGCAGTACTTC. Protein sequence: CASSPGGGVYEQYF. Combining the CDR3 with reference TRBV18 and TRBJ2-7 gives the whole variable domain NAGVMQNPRHLVRRRGQEARLRCSPMKGHSHVYWYRQLPEEGLKFMVYLQKENIIDESGMPKERFSAEFPKEGPSILRIQQVVRGDSAAYFCASSPGGGVYEQYFGPGTRLTVT.

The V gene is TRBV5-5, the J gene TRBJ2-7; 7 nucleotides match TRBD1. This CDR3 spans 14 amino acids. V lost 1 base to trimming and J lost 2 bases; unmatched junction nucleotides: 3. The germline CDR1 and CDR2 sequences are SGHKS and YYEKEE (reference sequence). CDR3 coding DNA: TGTGCCAGCAGCTTGCTGAGGGGGCCCTACGAGCAGTACTTC. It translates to CASSLLRGPYEQYF.

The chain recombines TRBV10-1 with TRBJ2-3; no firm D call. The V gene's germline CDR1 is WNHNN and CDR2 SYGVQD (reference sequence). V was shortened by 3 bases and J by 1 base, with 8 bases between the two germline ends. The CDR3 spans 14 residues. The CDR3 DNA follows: TGCGCCAGCAGTGACGGCGGAGGCACAGATACGCAGTATTTT. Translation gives CASSDGGGTDTQYF.

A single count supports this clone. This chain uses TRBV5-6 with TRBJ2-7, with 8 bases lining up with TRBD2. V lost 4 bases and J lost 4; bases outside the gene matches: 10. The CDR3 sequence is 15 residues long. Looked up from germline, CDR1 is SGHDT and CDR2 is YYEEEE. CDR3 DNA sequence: TGTGCCAGCAGCGTAGGCCCTAGCGGGCGGTACGAGCAGTACTTC. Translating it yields CASSVGPSGRYEQYF.

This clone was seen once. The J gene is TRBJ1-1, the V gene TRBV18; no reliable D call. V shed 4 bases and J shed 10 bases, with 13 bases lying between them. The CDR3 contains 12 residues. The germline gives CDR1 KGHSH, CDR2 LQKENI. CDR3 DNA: TGTGCCAGCTCACTCCTCCGGGAGTCAGCTTTCTTT. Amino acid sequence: CASSLLRESAFF.

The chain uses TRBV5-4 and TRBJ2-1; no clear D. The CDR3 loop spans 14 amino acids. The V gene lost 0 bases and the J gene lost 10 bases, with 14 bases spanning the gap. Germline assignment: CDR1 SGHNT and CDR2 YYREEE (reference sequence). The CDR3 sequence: CASSLERFQTEQFF. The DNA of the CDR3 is TGTGCCAGCAGCTTGGAGCGATTCCAGACCGAGCAGTTCTTC.

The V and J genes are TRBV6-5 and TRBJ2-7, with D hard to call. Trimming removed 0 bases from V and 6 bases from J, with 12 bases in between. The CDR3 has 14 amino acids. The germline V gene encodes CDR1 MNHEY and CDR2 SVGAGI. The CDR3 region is CASSYSRVAPEQYF. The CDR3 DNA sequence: TGTGCCAGCAGTTACTCCCGTGTGGCACCCGAGCAGTACTTC.

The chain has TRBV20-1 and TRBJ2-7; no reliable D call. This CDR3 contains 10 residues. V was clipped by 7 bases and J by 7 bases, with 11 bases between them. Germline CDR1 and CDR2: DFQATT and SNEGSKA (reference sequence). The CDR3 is CSVFTEEQYF. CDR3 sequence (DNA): TGCAGTGTATTCACAGAGGAGCAGTACTTC.

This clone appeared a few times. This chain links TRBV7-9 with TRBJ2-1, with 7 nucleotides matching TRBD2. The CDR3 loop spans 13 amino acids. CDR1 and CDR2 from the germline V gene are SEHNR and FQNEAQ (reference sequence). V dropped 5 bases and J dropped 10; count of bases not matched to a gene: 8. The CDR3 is CASSPGEGREQFF. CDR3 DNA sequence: TGTGCCAGCAGCCCCGGGGAGGGACGAGAGCAGTTCTTC.

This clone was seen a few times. The CDR3 loop reads CASSPKRESEQYF. In nucleotides, the CDR3 is TGTGCCAGCTCTCCGAAGAGGGAGAGCGAGCAGTACTTC. The rearrangement uses TRBV18 and TRBJ2-7, with a possible D match to TRBD2 (5 bases). This CDR3 spans 13 amino acids. V lost 6 bases and J lost 6, with 15 bases in between. CDR1 is KGHSH and CDR2 is LQKENI in the germline V gene.

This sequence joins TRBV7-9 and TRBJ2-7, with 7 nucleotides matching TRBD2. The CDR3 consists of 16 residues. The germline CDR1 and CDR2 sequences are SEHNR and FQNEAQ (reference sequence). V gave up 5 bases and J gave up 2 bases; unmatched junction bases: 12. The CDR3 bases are TGTGCCAGCAGCCCTGGAGTCGGGGGGAGTACCTACGAGCAGTACTTC. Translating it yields CASSPGVGGSTYEQYF. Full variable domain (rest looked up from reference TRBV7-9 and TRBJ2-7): DTGVSQNPRHKITKRGQNVTFRCDPISEHNRLYWYRQTLGQGPEFLTYFQNEAQLEKSRLLSDRFSAERPKGSFSTLEIQRTEQGDSAMYLCASSPGVGGSTYEQYFGPGTRLTVT.

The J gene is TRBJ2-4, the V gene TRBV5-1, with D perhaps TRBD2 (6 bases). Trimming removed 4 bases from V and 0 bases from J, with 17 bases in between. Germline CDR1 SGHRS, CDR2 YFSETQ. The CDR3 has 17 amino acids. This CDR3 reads CASSQGGTDRAKNIQYF. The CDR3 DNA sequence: TGCGCCAGCAGCCAGGGAGGTACAGACAGAGCCAAAAACATTCAGTACTTC.

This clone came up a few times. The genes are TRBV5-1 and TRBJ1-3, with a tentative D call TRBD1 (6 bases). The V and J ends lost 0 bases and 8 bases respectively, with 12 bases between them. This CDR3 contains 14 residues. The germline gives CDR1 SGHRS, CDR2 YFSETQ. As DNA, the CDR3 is TGCGCCAGCAGCTTGGGGGGACACTCTGACACCATATATTTT. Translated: CASSLGGHSDTIYF.

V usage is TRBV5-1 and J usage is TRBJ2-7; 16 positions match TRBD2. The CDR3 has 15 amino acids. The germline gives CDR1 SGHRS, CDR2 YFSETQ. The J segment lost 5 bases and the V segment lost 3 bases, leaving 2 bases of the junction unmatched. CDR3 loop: CASSSGLAGGDEQYF. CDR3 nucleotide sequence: TGCGCCAGCAGCTCGGGACTAGCGGGGGGGGACGAGCAGTACTTC. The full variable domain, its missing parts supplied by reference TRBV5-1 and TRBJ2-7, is KAGVTQTPRYLIKTRGQQVTLSCSPISGHRSVSWYQQTPGQGLQFLFEYFSETQRNKGNFPGRFSGRQFSNSRSEMNVSTLELGDSALYLCASSSGLAGGDEQYFGPGTRLTVT.

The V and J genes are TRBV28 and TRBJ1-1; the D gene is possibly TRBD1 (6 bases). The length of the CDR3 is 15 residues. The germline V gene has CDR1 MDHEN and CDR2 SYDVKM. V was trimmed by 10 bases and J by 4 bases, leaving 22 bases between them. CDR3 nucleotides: TGTGCCATAAAATCCCCAGGGGCCGAGGGCACTGAAGCTTTCTTT. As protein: CAIKSPGAEGTEAFF.

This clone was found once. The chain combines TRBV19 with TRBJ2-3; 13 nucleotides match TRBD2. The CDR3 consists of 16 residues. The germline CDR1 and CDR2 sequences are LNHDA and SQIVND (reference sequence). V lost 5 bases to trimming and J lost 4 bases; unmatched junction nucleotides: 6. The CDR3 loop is CASSALAGGRADTQYF. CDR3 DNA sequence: TGTGCCAGTAGTGCACTAGCGGGAGGGAGGGCAGATACGCAGTATTTT.

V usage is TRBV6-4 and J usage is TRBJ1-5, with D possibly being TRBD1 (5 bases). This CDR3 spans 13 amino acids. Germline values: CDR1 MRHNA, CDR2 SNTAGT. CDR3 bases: TGTTACTGGGGCAGAAATAATAATCAGCCCCAGCATTTT. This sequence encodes CYWGRNNNQPQHF.